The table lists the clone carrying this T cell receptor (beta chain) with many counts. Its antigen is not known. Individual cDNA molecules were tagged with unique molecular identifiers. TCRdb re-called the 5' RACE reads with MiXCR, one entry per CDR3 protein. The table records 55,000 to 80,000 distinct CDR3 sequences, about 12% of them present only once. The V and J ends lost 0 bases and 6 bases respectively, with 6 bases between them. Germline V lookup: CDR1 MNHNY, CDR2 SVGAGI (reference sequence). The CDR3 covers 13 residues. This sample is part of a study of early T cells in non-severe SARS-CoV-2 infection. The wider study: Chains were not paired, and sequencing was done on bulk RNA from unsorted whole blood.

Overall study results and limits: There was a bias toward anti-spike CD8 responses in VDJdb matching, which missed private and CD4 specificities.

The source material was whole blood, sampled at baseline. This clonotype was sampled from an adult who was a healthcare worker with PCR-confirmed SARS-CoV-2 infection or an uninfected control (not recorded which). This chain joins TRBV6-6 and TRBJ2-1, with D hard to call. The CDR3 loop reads CASSYSQINEQFF. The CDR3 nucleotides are TGTGCCAGCAGTTACTCCCAGATCAATGAGCAGTTCTTC.